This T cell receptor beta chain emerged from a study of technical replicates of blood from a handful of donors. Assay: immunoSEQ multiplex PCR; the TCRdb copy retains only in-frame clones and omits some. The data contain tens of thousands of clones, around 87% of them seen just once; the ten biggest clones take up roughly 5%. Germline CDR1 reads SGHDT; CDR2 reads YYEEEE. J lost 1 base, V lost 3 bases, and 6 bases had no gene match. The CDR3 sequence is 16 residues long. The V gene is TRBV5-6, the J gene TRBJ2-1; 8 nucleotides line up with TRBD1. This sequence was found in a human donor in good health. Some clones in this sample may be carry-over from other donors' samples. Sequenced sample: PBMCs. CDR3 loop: CASSSNRGESYNEQFF. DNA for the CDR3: TGTGCCAGCAGCTCAAACAGGGGGGAGTCCTACAATGAGCAGTTCTTC.